The 3 T cell receptor beta chains below all came from one sample that was sequenced in a study of cytomegalovirus exposure and HLA in healthy donors. Only in-frame clones appear in the TCRdb table, and some are missing; sequencing was by immunoSEQ multiplex PCR. The data hold about 330,000 clones, with 86% observed a single time. Sequencing input: PBMCs. The receptors derive from a woman aged 18-35 years in good health and CMV-seronegative.

The rearrangement uses TRBV4-3 and TRBJ2-7; 14 bases line up with TRBD2. V trimming: 0 bases; J trimming: 1 base; junction bases outside the gene matches: 8. The CDR3 has 19 residues. The germline V gene has CDR1 LGHNA and CDR2 YSLEER. The CDR3 bases are TGCGCCAGCAGCCAAGAGAGGGGCCGACTAGCGGGAGGGTCCTACGAGCAGTACTTC. Translating gives CASSQERGRLAGGSYEQYF.

The chain employs TRBV6-6 and TRBJ2-1, with 7 nucleotides matching TRBD2. Germline V gene sequence: CDR1 MNHNY, CDR2 SVGAGI (reference sequence). The CDR3 is made up of 15 amino acids. V shed 0 bases, J shed 6 bases, and the junction held 5 bases outside the gene matches. CDR3 nucleotides: TGTGCCAGCAGTTACTCTACTAGCGTTGGCAATGAGCAGTTCTTC. It specifies CASSYSTSVGNEQFF.

The chain is built from TRBV7-9 and TRBJ2-7; TRBD2 aligns across 7 bases. Looked up from germline, CDR1 is SEHNR and CDR2 is FQNEAQ (reference sequence). This CDR3 is built from 19 residues. The V segment lost 2 bases and the J segment 3 bases; nucleotides outside the gene matches: 19. CDR3 coding DNA: TGTGCCAGCAGCTTAAGTTCCCTGGCTAGCGGAGGTCGGAGCTACGAGCAGTACTTC. Translating gives CASSLSSLASGGRSYEQYF.